This TCR beta chain emerged from a study of blood T cell repertoires in COVID-19 (dated by TCRdb to 2018 to 2020). Study-wide context: Collaborator samples came from the United States, Italy and Spain and covered acute and convalescent phases of COVID-19. Where available, HLA class I and class II types were taken from metadata supplied by the sample provider and were not determined by assay-based typing. Nearly every sample came with metadata listing a de-identified subject ID, COVID-19 status, age in years and sex. Subjects who had been exposed to COVID-19, were actively infected with it, or had recovered from it provided the deeply sampled blood TCRbeta repertoires that made up the dataset. The prospective study material was composed of cDNA or gDNA derived from T cells, B-cell-depleted T cells, or PBMCs. The repertoires were released in a freely available public database intended as a resource for research on the immune response to SARS-CoV-2. The samples were drawn from the first 160 participants of the ongoing ImmuneRACE study and from some 1,300 subjects provided by 6 global collaborators. What the authors observed across the whole study: The quantity of clinical and demographic metadata differed by source and by participant and was supplied without curation.

Based on the germline V gene, the CDR1 and CDR2 sequences are SNHLY and FYNNEI. The CDR3, cysteine through phenylalanine, is 15 amino acids long. Of the read, only the CDR3 DNA is kept; its 45 bases are in frame from base 1. V is reduced by 4 bases and J by 2 bases, leaving a spacing of 12 bases between them. TCRbeta CDR3 regions were amplified from genomic DNA by means of the immunoSEQ Assay, a bias-controlled multiplex PCR. The source study handled its data this way. Nucleated cell counts per sample were estimated from amplification of reference gene primers within the assay. To quantify the absolute abundance of each unique TCRbeta CDR3 rearrangement, sequence reads were collapsed and filtered. For each sample, productive Simpson clonality was calculated as the square root of Simpson's diversity index across productive rearrangements. The source is immuneACCESS, and TCRdb retained only in-frame sequences with V and J called. Part of the clones is not carried over; for the studies checked, unresolved V genes explain less than half of this, and the remainder is unexplained. Clonal size and the V and J genes are those of that table, whereas D and trimming came from the DNA. This sample lists roughly 120,000 clones; around nine tenths were detected once. 2% to 2.5% of the sample is held by the ten biggest clonotypes.

Collaborating institutions collected whole blood in K2EDTA tubes following their own protocols. For TCRbeta analysis, collaborator samples were shipped as frozen whole blood, as isolated PBMCs, or as DNA extracted from either sample type. Comment on this clone: Its antigen is still unknown. There are no base qualities to consult, and no much larger clone falls within one base.

Recombination connected TRBV2 to TRBJ1-5; TRBD1 is a possible D gene, resting on 5 matching bases. This TCR was sampled from a woman aged 45 to 65 with acute or convalescent COVID-19. The material sequenced was peripheral blood. In nucleotide form, the sequence is TGTGCCAGCAGTGGGGGCTTTAGAGGCAATCAGCCCCAGCATTTT. It translates as CASSGGFRGNQPQHF.